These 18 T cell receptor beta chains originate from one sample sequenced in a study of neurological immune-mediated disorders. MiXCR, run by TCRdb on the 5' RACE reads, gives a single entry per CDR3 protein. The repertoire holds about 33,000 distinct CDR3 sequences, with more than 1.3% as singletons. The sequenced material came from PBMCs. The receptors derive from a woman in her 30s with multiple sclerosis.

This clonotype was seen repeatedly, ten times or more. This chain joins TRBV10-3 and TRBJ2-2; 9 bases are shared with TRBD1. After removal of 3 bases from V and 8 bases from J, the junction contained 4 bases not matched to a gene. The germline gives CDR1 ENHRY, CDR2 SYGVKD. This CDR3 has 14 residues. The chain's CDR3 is CAISEQGAAGELFF. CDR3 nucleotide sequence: TGTGCCATCAGTGAACAGGGGGCGGCGGGGGAGCTGTTTTTT.

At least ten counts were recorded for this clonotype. This CDR3 reads CASRRGQETQYF. Written as DNA, the CDR3 is TGTGCCAGCAGGAGGGGGCAAGAGACCCAGTACTTC. The chain joins TRBV6-2 or TRBV6-3 to TRBJ2-5; a weak D match, TRBD1 (6 bases). The V end was cut by 6 bases, the J end by 2 bases, with 7 bases between. Germline values: CDR1 MNHEY, CDR2 SVGEGT. This CDR3 region has 12 residues.

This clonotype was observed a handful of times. Here the CDR3 reads CASSYPDEKTQYF. CDR3 nucleotide sequence: TGTGCCAGCAGTTACCCGGACGAGAAGACCCAGTACTTC. J is TRBJ2-5 and V is TRBV6-6; D is unresolved. Germline V gene sequence: CDR1 MNHNY, CDR2 SVGAGI (reference sequence). V was shortened by 2 bases and J by 6 bases, with 10 bases between the two germline ends. This CDR3 is built from 13 residues.

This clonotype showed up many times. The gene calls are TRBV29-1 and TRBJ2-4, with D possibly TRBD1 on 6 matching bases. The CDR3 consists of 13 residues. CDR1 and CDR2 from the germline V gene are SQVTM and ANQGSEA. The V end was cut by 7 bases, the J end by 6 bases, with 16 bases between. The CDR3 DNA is TGCAGCGCTGTGATGGACAGCTCAAACATTCAGTACTTC. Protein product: CSAVMDSSNIQYF.

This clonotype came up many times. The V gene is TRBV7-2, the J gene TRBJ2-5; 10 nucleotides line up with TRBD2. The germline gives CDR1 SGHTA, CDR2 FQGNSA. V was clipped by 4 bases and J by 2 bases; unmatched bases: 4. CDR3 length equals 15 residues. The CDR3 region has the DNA TGTGCCAGCAGCTACCAAGCGGGGGGGCAAGAGACCCAGTACTTC. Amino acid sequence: CASSYQAGGQETQYF.

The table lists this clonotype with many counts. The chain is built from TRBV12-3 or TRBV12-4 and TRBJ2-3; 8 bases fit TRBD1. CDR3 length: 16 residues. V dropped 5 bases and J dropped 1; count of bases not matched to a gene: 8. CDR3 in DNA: TGTGCCAGCAGTCCCAGGGGACAGGTCCGCACAGATACGCAGTATTTT. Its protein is CASSPRGQVRTDTQYF.

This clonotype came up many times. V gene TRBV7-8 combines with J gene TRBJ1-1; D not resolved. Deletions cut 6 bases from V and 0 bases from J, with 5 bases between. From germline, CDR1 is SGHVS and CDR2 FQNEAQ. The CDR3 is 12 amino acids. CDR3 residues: CASRQLNTEAFF. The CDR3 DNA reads TGTGCCAGCAGGCAGTTGAACACTGAAGCTTTCTTT.

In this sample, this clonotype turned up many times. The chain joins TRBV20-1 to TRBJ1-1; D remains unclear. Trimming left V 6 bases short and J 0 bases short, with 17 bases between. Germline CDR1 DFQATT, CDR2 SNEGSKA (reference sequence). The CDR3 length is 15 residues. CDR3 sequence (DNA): TGCAGTGCGATAGACGGCCCCCCTCTGAACACTGAAGCTTTCTTT. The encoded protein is CSAIDGPPLNTEAFF.

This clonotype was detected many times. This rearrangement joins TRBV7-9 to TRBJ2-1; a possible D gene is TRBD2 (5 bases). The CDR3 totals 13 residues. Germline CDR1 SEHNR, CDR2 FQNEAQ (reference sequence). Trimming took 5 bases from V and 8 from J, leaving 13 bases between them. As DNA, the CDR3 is TGTGCCAGCAGCCCCCCGGGGTCGGATGAGCAGTTCTTC. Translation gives CASSPPGSDEQFF.

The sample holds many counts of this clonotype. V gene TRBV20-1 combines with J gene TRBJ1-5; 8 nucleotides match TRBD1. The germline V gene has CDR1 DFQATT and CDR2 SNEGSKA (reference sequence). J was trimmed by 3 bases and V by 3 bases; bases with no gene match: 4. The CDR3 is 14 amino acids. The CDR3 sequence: CSARMGQVNQPQHF. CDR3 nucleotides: TGCAGTGCTAGGATGGGACAGGTCAATCAGCCCCAGCATTTT.

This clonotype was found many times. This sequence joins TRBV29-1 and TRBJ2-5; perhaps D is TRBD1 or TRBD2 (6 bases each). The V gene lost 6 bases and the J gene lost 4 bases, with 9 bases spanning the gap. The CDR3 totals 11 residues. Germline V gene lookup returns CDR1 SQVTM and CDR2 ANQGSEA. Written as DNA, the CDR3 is TGCAGCGTGGGGGGCGTAGAGACCCAGTACTTC. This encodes CSVGGVETQYF.

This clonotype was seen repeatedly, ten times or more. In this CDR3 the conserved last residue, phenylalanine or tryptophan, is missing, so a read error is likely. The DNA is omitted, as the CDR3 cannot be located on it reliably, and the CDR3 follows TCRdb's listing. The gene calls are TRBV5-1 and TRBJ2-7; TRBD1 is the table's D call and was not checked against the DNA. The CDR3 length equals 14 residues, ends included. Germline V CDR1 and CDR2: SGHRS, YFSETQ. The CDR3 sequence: CASSETPGTPNRRI.

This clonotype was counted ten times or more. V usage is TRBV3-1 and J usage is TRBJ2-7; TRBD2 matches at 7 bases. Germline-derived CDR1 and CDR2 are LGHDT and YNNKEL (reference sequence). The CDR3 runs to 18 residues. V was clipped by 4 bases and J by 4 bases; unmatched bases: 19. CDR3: CASSLSTLVTSESYEQYF. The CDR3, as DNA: TGTGCCAGCAGCCTCTCTACTCTGGTCACTAGCGAGTCTTACGAGCAGTACTTC.

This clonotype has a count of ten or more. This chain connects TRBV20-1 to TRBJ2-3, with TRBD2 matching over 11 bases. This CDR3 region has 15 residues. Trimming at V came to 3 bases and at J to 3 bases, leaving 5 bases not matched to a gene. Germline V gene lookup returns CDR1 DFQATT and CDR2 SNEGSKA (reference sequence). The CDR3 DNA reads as TGCAGTGCTAGGTCTAGCGGGGGGTTTACAGATACGCAGTATTTT. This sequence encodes CSARSSGGFTDTQYF.

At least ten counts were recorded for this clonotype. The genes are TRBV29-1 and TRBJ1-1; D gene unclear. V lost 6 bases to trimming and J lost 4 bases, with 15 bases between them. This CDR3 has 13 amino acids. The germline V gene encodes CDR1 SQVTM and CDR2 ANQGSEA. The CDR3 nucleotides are TGCAGCGTCGCGACCGGACTGAGCACTGAAGCTTTCTTT. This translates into CSVATGLSTEAFF.

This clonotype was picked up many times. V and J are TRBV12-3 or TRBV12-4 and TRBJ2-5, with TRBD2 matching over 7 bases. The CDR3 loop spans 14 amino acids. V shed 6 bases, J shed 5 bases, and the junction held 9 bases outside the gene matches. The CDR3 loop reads CASRRDYPLETQYF. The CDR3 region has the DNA TGTGCCAGCAGGCGGGACTACCCGCTGGAGACCCAGTACTTC.

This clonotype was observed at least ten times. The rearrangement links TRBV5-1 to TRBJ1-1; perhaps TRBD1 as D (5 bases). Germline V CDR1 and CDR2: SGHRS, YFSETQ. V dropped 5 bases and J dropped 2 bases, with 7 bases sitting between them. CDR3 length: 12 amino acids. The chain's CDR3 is CASRRDNTEAFF. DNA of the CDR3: TGCGCCAGCAGACGGGACAACACTGAAGCTTTCTTT. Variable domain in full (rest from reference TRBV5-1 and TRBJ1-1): KAGVTQTPRYLIKTRGQQVTLSCSPISGHRSVSWYQQTPGQGLQFLFEYFSETQRNKGNFPGRFSGRQFSNSRSEMNVSTLELGDSALYLCASRRDNTEAFFGQGTRLTVV.

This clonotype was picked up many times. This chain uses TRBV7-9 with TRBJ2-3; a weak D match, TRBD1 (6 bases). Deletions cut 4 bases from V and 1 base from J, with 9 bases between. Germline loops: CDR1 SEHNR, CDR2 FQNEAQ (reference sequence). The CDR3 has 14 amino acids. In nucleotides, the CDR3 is TGTGCCAGCAGCTCCAGGGGCGGCACAGATACGCAGTATTTT. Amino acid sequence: CASSSRGGTDTQYF.